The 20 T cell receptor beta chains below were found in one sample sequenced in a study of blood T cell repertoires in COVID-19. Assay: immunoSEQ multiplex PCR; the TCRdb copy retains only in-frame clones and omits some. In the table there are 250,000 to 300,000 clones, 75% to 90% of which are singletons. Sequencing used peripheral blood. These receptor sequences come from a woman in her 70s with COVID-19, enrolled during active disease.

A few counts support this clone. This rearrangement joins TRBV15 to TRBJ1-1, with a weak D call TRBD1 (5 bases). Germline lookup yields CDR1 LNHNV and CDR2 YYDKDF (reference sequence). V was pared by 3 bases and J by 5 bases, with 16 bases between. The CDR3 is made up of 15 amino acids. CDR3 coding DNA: TGTGCCACCAGCAGTCTAGAGCCCGGGGGAACTGAAGCTTTCTTT. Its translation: CATSSLEPGGTEAFF.

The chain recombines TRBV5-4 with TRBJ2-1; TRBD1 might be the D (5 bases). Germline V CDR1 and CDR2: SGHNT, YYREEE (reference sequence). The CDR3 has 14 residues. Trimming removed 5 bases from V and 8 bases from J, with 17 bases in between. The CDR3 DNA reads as TGTGCCAGCAGTATTGAAACGACCAGGGATGAGCAGTTCTTC. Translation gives CASSIETTRDEQFF.

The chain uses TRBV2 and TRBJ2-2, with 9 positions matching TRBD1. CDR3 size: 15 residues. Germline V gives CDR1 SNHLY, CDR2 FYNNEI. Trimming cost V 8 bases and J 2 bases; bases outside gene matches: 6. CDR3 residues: CASLRTGVNTGELFF. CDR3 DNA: TGTGCCAGCCTCAGGACAGGGGTCAACACCGGGGAGCTGTTTTTT. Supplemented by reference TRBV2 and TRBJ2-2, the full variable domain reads EPEVTQTPSHQVTQMGQEVILRCVPISNHLYFYWYRQILGQKVEFLVSFYNNEISEKSEIFDDQFSVERPDGSNFTLKIRSTKLEDSAMYFCASLRTGVNTGELFFGEGSRLTVL.

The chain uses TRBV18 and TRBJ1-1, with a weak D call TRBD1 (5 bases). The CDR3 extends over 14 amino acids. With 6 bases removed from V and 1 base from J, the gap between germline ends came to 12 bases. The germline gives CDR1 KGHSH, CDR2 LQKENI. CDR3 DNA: TGTGCCAGCTCGACGGCAACAGGGAACACTGAAGCTTTCTTT. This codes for CASSTATGNTEAFF.

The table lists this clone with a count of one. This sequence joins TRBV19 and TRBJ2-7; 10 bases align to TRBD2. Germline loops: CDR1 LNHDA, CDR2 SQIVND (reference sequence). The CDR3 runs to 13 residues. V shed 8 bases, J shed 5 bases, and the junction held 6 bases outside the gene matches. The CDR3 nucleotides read TGTGCCAGTTCTAGCGGGAGAACCCACGAGCAGTACTTC. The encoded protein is CASSSGRTHEQYF.

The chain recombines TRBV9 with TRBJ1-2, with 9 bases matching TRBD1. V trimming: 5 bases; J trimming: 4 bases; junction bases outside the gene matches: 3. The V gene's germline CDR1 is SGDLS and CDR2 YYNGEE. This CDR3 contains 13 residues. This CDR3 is CASRQTGGYGYTF. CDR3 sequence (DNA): TGTGCCAGCAGGCAGACAGGGGGCTATGGCTACACCTTC.

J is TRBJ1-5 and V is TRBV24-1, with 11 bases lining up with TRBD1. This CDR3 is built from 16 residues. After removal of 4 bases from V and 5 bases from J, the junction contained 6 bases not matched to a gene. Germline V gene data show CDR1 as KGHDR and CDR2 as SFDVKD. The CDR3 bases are TGTGCCACCAGTGACCGGGACAGGGGGTATGATCAGCCCCAGCATTTT. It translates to CATSDRDRGYDQPQHF.

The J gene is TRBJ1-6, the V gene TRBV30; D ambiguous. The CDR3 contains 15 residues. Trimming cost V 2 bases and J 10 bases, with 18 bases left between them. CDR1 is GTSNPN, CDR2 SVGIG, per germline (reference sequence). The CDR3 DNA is TGTGCCTGGAGTCCGTCCCCCGGGGTTGGCTCACCCCTCCACTTT. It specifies CAWSPSPGVGSPLHF.

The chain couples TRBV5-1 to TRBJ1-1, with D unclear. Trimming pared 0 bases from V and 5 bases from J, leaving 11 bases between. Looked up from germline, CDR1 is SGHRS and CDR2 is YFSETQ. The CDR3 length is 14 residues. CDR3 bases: TGCGCCAGCAGCTTGGGCCAGATCGGGACTGAAGCTTTCTTT. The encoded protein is CASSLGQIGTEAFF.

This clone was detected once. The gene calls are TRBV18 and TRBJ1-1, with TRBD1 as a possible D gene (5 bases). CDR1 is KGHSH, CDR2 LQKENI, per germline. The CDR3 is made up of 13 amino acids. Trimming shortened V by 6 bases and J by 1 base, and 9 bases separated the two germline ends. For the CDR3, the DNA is TGTGCCAGCTCGATGGGGCAGAACACTGAAGCTTTCTTT. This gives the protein CASSMGQNTEAFF. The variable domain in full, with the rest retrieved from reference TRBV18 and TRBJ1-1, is NAGVMQNPRHLVRRRGQEARLRCSPMKGHSHVYWYRQLPEEGLKFMVYLQKENIIDESGMPKERFSAEFPKEGPSILRIQQVVRGDSAAYFCASSMGQNTEAFFGQGTRLTVV.

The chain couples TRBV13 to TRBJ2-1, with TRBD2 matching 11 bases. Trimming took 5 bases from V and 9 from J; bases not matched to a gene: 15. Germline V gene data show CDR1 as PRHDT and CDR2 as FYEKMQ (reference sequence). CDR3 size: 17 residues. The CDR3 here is CASSGRLAGRDRGEQFF. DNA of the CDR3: TGTGCCAGCAGCGGAAGACTAGCGGGGCGTGACCGGGGTGAGCAGTTCTTC. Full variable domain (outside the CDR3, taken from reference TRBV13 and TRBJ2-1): AAGVIQSPRHLIKEKRETATLKCYPIPRHDTVYWYQQGPGQDPQFLISFYEKMQSDKGSIPDRFSAQQFSDYHSELNMSSLELGDSALYFCASSGRLAGRDRGEQFFGPGTRLTVL.

The CDR3 here is CASLRGGTGNTIYF. The CDR3 DNA reads TGTGCCAGTCTCCGGGGAGGAACTGGAAACACCATATATTTT. This chain links TRBV19 with TRBJ1-3; D not resolved. V dropped 8 bases and J dropped 2 bases, with 13 bases sitting between them. The germline V gene has CDR1 LNHDA and CDR2 SQIVND (reference sequence). The CDR3 contains 14 residues.

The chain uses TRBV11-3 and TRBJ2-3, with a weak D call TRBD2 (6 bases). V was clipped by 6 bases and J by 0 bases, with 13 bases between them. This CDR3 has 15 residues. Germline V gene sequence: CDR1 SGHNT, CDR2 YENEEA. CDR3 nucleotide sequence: TGTGCCAGCAGGCGGGACCCCGTTAGCACAGATACGCAGTATTTT. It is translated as CASRRDPVSTDTQYF.

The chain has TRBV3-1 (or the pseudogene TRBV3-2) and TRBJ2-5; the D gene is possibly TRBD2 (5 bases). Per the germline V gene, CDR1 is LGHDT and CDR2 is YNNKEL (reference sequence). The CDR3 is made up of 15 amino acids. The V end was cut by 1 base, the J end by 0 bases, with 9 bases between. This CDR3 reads CASSQGTQYQETQYF. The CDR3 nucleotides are TGTGCCAGCAGCCAAGGGACTCAGTACCAAGAGACCCAGTACTTC.

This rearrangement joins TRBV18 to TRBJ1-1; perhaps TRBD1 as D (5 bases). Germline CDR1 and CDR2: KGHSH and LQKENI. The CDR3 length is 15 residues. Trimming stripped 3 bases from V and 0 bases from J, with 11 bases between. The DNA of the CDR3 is TGTGCCAGCTCACCGGGGAGGGGAATGAACACTGAAGCTTTCTTT. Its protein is CASSPGRGMNTEAFF.

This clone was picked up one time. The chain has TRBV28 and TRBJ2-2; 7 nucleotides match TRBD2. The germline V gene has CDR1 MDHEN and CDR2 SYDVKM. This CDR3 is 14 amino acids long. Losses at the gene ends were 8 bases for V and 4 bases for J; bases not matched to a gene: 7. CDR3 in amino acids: CASSRGGATGELFF. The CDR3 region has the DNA TGTGCCAGCTCTAGGGGAGGGGCCACCGGGGAGCTGTTTTTT.

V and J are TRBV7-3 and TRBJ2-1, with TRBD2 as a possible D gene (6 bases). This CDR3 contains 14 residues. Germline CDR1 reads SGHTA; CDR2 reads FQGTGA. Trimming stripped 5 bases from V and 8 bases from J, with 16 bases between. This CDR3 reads CASSILGSIDEQFF. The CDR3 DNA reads TGTGCCAGCAGCATACTCGGGAGTATCGATGAGCAGTTCTTC.

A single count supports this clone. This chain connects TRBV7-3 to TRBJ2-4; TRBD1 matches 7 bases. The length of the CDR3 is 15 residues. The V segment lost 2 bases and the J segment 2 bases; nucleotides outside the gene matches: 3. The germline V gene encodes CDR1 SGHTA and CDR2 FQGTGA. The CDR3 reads CASSLSGQTKNIQYF. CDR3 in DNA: TGTGCCAGCAGCTTATCGGGACAGACCAAAAACATTCAGTACTTC.

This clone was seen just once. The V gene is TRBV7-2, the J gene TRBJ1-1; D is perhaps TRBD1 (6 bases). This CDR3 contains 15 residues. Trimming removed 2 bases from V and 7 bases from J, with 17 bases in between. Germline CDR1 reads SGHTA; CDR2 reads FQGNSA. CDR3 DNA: TGTGCCAGCAGCTTATTTGGGGGGGCGCGAATTGAAGCTTTCTTT. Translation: CASSLFGGARIEAFF.

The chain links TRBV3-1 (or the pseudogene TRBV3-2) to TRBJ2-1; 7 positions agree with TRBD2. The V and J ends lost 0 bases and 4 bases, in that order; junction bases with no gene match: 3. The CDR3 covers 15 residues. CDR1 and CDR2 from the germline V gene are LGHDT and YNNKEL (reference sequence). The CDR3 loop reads CASSQEAGEYNEQFF. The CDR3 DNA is TGTGCCAGCAGCCAAGAGGCGGGAGAGTACAATGAGCAGTTCTTC.